This T cell receptor beta chain derives from a study of prognosis after radiotherapy for stage I lung cancer. On the study more broadly: Not a single patient was given any concurrent therapy alongside stereotactic body radiotherapy, also referred to as SBRT.

Two rounds of multiplex PCR amplified TCR beta CDR3 from genomic DNA. It was primers specific to each TRBV and TRBJ gene that first-round PCR used. One entry per CDR3 protein results from TCRdb running MiXCR on the multiplex PCR reads. The sample contains tens of thousands of distinct CDR3 sequences, roughly 37% of which appear only once. Germline V gene data show CDR1 as SGHTA and CDR2 as FQGNSA. The ends were cut back, 0 bases at V and 8 bases at J, with 13 bases in the middle. The CDR3 covers 14 residues. Points from the study as a whole: Patients who had metastases reportedly showed TRBV and TRBJ gene usage that varied from that of patients who did not.

This clonotype was observed many times. The antigen remains undetermined. The sequenced sample was PBMCs, obtained before or after stereotactic body radiation therapy (not recorded which). This TCR derives from a donor aged 50 or older with non-small cell lung cancer. This chain links TRBV7-2 with TRBJ1-2, with no clear D. For the CDR3, the DNA is TGTGCCAGCAGCTTAGCGTCTATAGGGAGGGGCTACACCTTC. This gives the protein CASSLASIGRGYTF.